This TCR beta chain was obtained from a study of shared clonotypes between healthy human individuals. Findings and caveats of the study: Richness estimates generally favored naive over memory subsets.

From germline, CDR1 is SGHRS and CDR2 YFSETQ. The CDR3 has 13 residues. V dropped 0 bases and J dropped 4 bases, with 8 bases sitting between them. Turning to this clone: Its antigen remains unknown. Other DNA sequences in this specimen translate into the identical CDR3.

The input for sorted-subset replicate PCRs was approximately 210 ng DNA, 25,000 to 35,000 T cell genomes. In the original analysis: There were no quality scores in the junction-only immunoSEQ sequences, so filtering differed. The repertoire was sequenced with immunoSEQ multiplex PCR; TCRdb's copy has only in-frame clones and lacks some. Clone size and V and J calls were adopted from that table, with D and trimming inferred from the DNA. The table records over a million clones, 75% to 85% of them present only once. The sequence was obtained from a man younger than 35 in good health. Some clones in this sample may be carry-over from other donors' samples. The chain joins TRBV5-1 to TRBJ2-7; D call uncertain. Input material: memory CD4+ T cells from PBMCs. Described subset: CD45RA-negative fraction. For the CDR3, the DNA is TGCGCCAGCAGCTTGGCTGGACCATACGAGCAGTACTTC. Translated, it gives CASSLAGPYEQYF.